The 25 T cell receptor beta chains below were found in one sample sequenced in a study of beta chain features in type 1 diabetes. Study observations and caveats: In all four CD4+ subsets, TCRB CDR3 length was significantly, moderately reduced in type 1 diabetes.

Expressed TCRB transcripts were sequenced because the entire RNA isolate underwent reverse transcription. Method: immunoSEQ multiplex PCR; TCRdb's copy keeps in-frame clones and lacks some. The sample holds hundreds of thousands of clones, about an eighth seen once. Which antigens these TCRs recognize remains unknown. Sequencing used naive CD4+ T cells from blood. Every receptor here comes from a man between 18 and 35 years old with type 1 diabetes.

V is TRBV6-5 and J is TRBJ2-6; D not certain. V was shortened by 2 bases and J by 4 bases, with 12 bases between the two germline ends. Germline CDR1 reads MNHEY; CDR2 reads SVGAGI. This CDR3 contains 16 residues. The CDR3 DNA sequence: TGTGCCAGCAGTTACGGGTATAGGGCAGGGGCCAACGTCCTGACTTTC. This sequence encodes CASSYGYRAGANVLTF.

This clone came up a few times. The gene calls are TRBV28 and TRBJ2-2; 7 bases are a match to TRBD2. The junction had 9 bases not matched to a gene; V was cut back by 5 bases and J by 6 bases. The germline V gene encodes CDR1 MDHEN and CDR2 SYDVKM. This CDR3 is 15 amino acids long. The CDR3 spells CASSAGGRLAGELFF. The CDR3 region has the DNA TGTGCCAGCAGTGCCGGGGGGAGACTCGCCGGGGAGCTGTTTTTT.

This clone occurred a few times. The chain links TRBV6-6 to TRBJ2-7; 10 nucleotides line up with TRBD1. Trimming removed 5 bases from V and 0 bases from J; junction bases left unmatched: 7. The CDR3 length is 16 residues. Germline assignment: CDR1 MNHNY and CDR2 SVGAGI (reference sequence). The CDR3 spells CASSARTGGLSYEQYF. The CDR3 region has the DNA TGTGCCAGCAGTGCACGGACAGGGGGACTCTCCTACGAGCAGTACTTC.

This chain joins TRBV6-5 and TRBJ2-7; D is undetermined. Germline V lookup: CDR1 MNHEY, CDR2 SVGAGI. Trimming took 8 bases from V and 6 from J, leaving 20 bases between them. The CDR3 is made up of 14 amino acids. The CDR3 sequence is CASGVAPPGGEQYF. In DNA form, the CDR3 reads TGTGCCAGCGGGGTGGCCCCCCCGGGCGGCGAGCAGTACTTC.

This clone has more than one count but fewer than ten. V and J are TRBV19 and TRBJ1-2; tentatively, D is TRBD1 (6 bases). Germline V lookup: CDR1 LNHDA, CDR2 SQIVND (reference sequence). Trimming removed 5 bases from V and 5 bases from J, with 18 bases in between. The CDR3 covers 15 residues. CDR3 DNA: TGTGCCAGTAGTTCCATGGGGGCGCTTGTTTATGGCTACACCTTC. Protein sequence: CASSSMGALVYGYTF.

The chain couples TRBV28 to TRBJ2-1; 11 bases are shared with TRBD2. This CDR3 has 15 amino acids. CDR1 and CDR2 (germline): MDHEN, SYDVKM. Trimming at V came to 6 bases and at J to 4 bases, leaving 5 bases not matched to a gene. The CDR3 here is CASRRTSGSYNEQFF. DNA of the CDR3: TGTGCCAGCAGGCGAACTAGCGGGAGTTACAATGAGCAGTTCTTC.

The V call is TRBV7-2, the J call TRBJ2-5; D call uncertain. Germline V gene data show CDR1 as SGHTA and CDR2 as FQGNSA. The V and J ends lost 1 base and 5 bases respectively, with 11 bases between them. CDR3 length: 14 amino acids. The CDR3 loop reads CASSLVSHVETQYF. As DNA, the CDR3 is TGTGCCAGCAGCTTAGTTTCCCACGTTGAGACCCAGTACTTC. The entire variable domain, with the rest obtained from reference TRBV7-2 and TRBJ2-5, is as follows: GAGVSQSPSNKVTEKGKDVELRCDPISGHTALYWYRQSLGQGLEFLIYFQGNSAPDKSGLPSDRFSAERTGGSVSTLTIQRTQQEDSAVYLCASSLVSHVETQYFGPGTRLLVL.

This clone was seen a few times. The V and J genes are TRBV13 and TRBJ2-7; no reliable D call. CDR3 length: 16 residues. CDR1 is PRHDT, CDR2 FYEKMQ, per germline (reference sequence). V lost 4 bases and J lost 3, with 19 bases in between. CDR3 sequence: CASSSYLYQDGYEQYF. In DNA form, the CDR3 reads TGTGCCAGCAGCTCCTACCTATACCAGGATGGCTACGAGCAGTACTTC.

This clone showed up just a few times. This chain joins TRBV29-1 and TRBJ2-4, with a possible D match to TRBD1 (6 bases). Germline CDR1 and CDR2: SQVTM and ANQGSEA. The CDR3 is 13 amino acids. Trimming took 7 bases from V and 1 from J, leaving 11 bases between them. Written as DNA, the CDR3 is TGCAGCGCTCAGGGGTTGGCCAAAAACATTCAGTACTTC. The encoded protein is CSAQGLAKNIQYF.

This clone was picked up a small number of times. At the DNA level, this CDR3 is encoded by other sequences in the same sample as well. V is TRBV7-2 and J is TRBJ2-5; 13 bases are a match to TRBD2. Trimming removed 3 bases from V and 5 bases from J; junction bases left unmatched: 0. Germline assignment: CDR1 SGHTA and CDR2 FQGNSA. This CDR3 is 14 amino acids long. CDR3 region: CASSLTSGRETQYF. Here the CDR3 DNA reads TGTGCCAGCAGCTTGACTAGCGGGAGGGAGACCCAGTACTTC.

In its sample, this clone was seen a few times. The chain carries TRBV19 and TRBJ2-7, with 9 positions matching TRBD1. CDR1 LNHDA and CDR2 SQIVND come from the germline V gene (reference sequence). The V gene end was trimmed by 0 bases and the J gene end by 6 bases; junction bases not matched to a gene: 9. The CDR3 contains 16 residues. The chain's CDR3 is CASSIDGTGPYAEQYF. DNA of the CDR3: TGTGCCAGTAGTATAGATGGGACAGGGCCGTACGCCGAGCAGTACTTC.

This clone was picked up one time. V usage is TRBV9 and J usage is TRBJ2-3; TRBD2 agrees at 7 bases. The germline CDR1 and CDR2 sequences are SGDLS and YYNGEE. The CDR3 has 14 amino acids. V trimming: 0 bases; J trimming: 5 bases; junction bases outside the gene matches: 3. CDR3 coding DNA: TGTGCCAGCAGCGTAGGTACTAGCGAAGATACGCAGTATTTT. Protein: CASSVGTSEDTQYF. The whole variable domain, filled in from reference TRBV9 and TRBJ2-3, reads DSGVTQTPKHLITATGQRVTLRCSPRSGDLSVYWYQQSLDQGLQFLIQYYNGEERAKGNILERFSAQQFPDLHSELNLSSLELGDSALYFCASSVGTSEDTQYFGPGTRLTVL.

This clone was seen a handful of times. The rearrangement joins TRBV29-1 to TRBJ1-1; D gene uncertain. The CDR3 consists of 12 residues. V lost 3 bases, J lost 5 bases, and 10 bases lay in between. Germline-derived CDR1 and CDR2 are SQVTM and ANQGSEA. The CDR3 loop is CSVEVTGTEAFF. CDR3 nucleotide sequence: TGCAGCGTTGAGGTGACGGGAACTGAAGCTTTCTTT.

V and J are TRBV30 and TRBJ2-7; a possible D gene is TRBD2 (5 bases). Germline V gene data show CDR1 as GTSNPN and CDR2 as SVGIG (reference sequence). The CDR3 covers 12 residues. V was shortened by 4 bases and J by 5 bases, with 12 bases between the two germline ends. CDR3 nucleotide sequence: TGTGCCTGGAACACGGGGAAGGACGAGCAGTACTTC. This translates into CAWNTGKDEQYF. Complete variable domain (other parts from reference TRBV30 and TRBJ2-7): SQTIHQWPATLVQPVGSPLSLECTVEGTSNPNLYWYRQAAGRGLQLLFYSVGIGQISSEVPQNLSASRPQDRQFILSSKKLLLSDSGFYLCAWNTGKDEQYFGPGTRLTVT.

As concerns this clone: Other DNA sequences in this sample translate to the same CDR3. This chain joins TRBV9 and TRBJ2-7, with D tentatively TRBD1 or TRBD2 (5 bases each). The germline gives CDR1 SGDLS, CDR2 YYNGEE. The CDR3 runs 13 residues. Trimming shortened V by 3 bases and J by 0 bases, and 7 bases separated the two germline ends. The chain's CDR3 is CASSAGPSYEQYF. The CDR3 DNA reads TGTGCCAGCAGCGCGGGGCCCTCCTACGAGCAGTACTTC.

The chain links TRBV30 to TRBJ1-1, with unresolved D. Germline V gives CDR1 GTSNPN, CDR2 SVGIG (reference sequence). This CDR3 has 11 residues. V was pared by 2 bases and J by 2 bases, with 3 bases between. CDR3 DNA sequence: TGTGCCTGGAGTATAAACACTGAAGCTTTCTTT. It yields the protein CAWSINTEAFF.

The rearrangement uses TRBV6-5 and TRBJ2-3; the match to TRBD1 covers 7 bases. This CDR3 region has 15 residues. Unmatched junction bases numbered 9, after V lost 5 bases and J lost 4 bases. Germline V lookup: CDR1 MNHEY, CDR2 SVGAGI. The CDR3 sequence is CASSITGVGADTQYF. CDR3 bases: TGTGCCAGCAGTATAACAGGGGTTGGAGCAGATACGCAGTATTTT.

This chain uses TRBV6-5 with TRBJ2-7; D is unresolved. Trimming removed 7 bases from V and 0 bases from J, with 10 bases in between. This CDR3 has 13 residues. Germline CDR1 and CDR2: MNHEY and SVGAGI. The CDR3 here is CASIKPDSYEQYF. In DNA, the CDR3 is TGTGCCAGCATCAAACCGGACTCCTACGAGCAGTACTTC.

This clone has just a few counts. In nucleotides, the CDR3 is TGTGCCAGCTCGCCCCCAGGGATTCAAGAGACCCAGTACTTC. Translated, it gives CASSPPGIQETQYF. This rearrangement joins TRBV18 to TRBJ2-5; the D gene is possibly TRBD1 (5 bases). Trimming shortened V by 6 bases and J by 2 bases, and 13 bases separated the two germline ends. In germline, CDR1 is KGHSH, CDR2 LQKENI. This CDR3 spans 14 amino acids. The full variable domain, rest sourced from reference TRBV18 and TRBJ2-5, is NAGVMQNPRHLVRRRGQEARLRCSPMKGHSHVYWYRQLPEEGLKFMVYLQKENIIDESGMPKERFSAEFPKEGPSILRIQQVVRGDSAAYFCASSPPGIQETQYFGPGTRLLVL.

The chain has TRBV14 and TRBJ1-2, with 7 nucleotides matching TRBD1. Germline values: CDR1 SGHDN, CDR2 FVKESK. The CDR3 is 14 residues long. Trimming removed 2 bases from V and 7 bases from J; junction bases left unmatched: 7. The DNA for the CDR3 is TGTGCCAGCAGCCAAAACACAGGGGTGATTGGCTACACCTTC. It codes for CASSQNTGVIGYTF.

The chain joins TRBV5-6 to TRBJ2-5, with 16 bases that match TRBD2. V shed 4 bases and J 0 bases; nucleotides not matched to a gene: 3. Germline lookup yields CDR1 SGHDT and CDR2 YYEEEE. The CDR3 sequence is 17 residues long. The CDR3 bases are TGTGCCAGCAGCATAGGGACTAGCGGGAGGGACCAAGAGACCCAGTACTTC. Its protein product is CASSIGTSGRDQETQYF.

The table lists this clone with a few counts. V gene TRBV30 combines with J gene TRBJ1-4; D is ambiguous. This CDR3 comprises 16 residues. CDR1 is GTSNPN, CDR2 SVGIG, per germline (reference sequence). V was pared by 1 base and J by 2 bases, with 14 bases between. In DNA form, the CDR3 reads TGTGCCTGGAGTGGGGCCCTACCAAAGACTAATGAAAAACTGTTTTTT. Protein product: CAWSGALPKTNEKLFF. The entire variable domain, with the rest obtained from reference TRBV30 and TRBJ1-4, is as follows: SQTIHQWPATLVQPVGSPLSLECTVEGTSNPNLYWYRQAAGRGLQLLFYSVGIGQISSEVPQNLSASRPQDRQFILSSKKLLLSDSGFYLCAWSGALPKTNEKLFFGSGTQLSVL.

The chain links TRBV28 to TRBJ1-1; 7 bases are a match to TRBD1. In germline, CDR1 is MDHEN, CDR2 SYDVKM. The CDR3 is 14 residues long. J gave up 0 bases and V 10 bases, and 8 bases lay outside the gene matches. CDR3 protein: CATETGKVNTEAFF. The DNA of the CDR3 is TGTGCCACCGAGACAGGGAAGGTGAACACTGAAGCTTTCTTT.

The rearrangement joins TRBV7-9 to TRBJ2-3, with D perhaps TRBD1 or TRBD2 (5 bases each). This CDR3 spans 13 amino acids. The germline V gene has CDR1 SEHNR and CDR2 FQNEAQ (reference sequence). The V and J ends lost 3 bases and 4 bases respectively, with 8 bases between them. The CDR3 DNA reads TGTGCCAGCAGCTTGATGGGGGCAGATACGCAGTATTTT. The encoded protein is CASSLMGADTQYF. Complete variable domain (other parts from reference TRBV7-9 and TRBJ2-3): DTGVSQNPRHKITKRGQNVTFRCDPISEHNRLYWYRQTLGQGPEFLTYFQNEAQLEKSRLLSDRFSAERPKGSFSTLEIQRTEQGDSAMYLCASSLMGADTQYFGPGTRLTVL.

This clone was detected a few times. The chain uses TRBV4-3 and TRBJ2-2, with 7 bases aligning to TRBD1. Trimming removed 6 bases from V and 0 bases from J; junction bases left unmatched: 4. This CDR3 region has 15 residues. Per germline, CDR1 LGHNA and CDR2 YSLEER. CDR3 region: CASSRGTANTGELFF. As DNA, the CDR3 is TGCGCCAGCAGTCGAGGGACAGCGAACACCGGGGAGCTGTTTTTT.